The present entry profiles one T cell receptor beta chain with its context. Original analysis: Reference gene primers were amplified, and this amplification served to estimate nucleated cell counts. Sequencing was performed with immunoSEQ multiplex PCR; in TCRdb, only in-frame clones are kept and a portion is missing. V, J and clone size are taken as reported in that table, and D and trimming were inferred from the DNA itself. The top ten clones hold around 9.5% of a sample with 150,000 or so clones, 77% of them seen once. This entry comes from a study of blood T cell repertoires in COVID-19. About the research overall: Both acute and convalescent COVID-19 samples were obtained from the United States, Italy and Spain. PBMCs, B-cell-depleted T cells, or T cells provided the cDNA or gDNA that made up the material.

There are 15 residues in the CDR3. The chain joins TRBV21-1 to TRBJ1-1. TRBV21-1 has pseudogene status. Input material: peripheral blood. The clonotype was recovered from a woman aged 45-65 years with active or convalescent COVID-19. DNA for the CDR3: TGTGCCAGCAGCAAGGAGAGGAGCCTGAACACTGAAGCTTTCTTT. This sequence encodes CASSKERSLNTEAFF.